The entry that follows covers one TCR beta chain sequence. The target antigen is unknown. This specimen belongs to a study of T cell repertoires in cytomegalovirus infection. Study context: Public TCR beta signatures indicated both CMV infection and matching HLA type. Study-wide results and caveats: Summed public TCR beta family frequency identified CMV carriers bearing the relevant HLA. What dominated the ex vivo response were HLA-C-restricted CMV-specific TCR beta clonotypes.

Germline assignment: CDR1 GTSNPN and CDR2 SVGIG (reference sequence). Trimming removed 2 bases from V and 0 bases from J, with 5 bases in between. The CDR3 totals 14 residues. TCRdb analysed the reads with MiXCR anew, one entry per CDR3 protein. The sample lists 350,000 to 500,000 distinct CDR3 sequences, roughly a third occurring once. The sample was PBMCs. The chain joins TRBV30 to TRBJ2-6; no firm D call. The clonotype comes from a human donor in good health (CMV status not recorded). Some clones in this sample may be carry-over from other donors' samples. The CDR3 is CAWSRLSGANVLTF. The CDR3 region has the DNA TGTGCCTGGAGTCGTCTCTCTGGGGCCAACGTCCTGACTTTC. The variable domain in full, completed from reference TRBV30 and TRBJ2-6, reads SQTIHQWPATLVQPVGSPLSLECTVEGTSNPNLYWYRQAAGRGLQLLFYSVGIGQISSEVPQNLSASRPQDRQFILSSKKLLLSDSGFYLCAWSRLSGANVLTFGAGSRLTVL.